These 12 T cell receptor beta chains came from one sample sequenced in a study of T and B cells in COVID-19 patients. TRB was amplified from roughly 250-500 ng of blood genomic DNA. Multiplex PCR with BIOMED2 TRB-A/B primer pools amplified TRB rearrangements. TCRdb reprocessed the multiplex PCR reads via MiXCR and lists one record per CDR3 protein. The sample contains about 9,500 distinct CDR3 sequences, approximately 29% of which appear only once. The material sequenced was blood. Every receptor here comes from a human donor who had recovered from COVID-19.

In its sample, this clonotype was seen a few times. The chain employs TRBV5-1 and TRBJ2-7; unclear D gene. Trimming took off 3 bases at V and 0 bases at J, with 16 bases between the two ends. From germline, CDR1 is SGHRS and CDR2 YFSETQ. This CDR3 comprises 16 residues. The chain's CDR3 is CASSSVLGPLSYEQYF. The CDR3 DNA reads as TGCGCCAGCAGCTCCGTCTTAGGACCCCTCTCCTACGAGCAGTACTTC.

The chain employs TRBV4-3 and TRBJ1-5; D possibly corresponds to TRBD1 (6 bases). Germline V gene data show CDR1 as LGHNA and CDR2 as YSLEER. The length of the CDR3 is 15 residues. V was pared by 0 bases and J by 5 bases, with 11 bases between. The CDR3 DNA sequence: TGCGCCAGCAGCCAAGATCCAGGGGATTATCAGCCCCAGCATTTT. The encoded protein is CASSQDPGDYQPQHF.

In this sample, this clonotype turned up a few times. The chain recombines TRBV12-3 or TRBV12-4 with TRBJ2-2; 9 bases map to TRBD1. V was pared by 6 bases and J by 3 bases, with 5 bases of the junction left unmatched. The CDR3 totals 15 residues. The CDR3 DNA is TGTGCCAGCAGCAAGGGACAGGGAGACACCGGGGAGCTGTTTTTT. It translates to CASSKGQGDTGELFF.

This chain joins TRBV5-1 and TRBJ1-2; D unresolved. The CDR3 runs 13 residues. V lost 2 bases and J lost 7, with 12 bases in between. The germline gives CDR1 SGHRS, CDR2 YFSETQ. The CDR3 coding sequence is TGCGCCAGCAGCTTTGACAAGGCTGGTGGCTACACCTTC. Protein sequence: CASSFDKAGGYTF.

The V and J genes are TRBV18 and TRBJ1-4; 8 nucleotides align to TRBD1. The CDR3 loop spans 14 amino acids. Germline CDR1 reads KGHSH; CDR2 reads LQKENI. V lost 6 bases, J lost 4 bases, and 4 bases stayed unmatched. The CDR3 reads CASSQQGVNEKLFF. The CDR3 DNA follows: TGTGCCAGCTCTCAACAGGGGGTTAATGAAAAACTGTTTTTT.

The rearrangement links TRBV5-1 to TRBJ2-7; tentative D call: TRBD1 (5 bases). V was cut by 1 base and J by 2 bases, with 10 bases left in between. CDR1 is SGHRS, CDR2 YFSETQ, per germline. The CDR3 length is 14 residues. DNA for the CDR3: TGCGCCAGCAGCTTGTATCAGGGCACCTACGAGCAGTACTTC. It yields the protein CASSLYQGTYEQYF.

This clonotype is categorized as medium-sized. V gene TRBV29-1 combines with J gene TRBJ2-5, with 8 bases lining up with TRBD1. Germline V CDR1 and CDR2: SQVTM, ANQGSEA. Losses at the gene ends were 6 bases for V and 4 bases for J; bases not matched to a gene: 4. The CDR3 is 12 residues long. For the CDR3, the DNA is TGCAGCGTCCGGACAGGGTCAGAGACCCAGTACTTC. Protein sequence: CSVRTGSETQYF.

Concerning this clonotype itself: The junction and the germline gene differ at one end; a read error may be behind it. The J gene is TRBJ2-3, the V gene TRBV29-1; TRBD2 aligns across 11 bases. The CDR3 is 16 residues long. Germline CDR1 SQVTM, CDR2 ANQGSEA. This CDR3 is CGVGASGRRETDTQYF. The CDR3 nucleotides read TGCGGCGTTGGAGCTAGCGGGAGGCGGGAAACAGATACGCAGTATTTT.

This chain links TRBV15 with TRBJ2-3; 9 bases map to TRBD1. J gave up 6 bases and V 2 bases, and 12 bases lay outside the gene matches. The germline V gene encodes CDR1 LNHNV and CDR2 YYDKDF (reference sequence). The length of the CDR3 is 17 residues. The CDR3 is CATSRPLVVDRGDTQYF. CDR3 sequence (DNA): TGTGCCACCAGCAGACCCTTAGTTGTCGACAGGGGGGATACGCAGTATTTT.

This chain joins TRBV4-3 and TRBJ2-1; D uncertain. V was cut by 1 base and J by 5 bases, with 6 bases left in between. The CDR3 totals 13 residues. Germline V gene sequence: CDR1 LGHNA, CDR2 YSLEER. DNA for the CDR3: TGCGCCAGCAGCCAAGGACGGGACAATGAGCAGTTCTTC. Amino acid sequence: CASSQGRDNEQFF.

The chain joins TRBV5-6 to TRBJ2-7, with D perhaps given as TRBD1 or TRBD2 (5 bases each). The CDR3 is 13 amino acids. Germline CDR1 and CDR2: SGHDT and YYEEEE. V was shortened by 4 bases and J by 4 bases, with 12 bases between the two germline ends. The CDR3 spells CASSMGVGYEQYF. The CDR3, as DNA: TGTGCCAGCAGCATGGGGGTCGGGTACGAGCAGTACTTC.

This clonotype has only one observation. A much more abundant neighbour one base away suggests this may be a read error. The chain is built from TRBV30 and TRBJ2-5; D gene uncertain. Germline V gives CDR1 GTSNPN, CDR2 SVGIG (reference sequence). The CDR3 has 11 amino acids. The CDR3 loop is CTWSEQETQYF. Written as DNA, the CDR3 is TGTACCTGGAGTGAACAAGAGACCCAGTACTTC.